This entry concerns a single T cell receptor beta chain. Germline lookup yields CDR1 DFQATT and CDR2 SNEGSKA (reference sequence). The CDR3 has 12 amino acids. Trimming removed 3 bases from V and 6 bases from J; junction bases left unmatched: 3. The sample originates from a study of T cell responses to AZD1222 COVID-19 vaccine. Generated by immunoSEQ multiplex PCR, the TCRdb table keeps only in-frame clones and is missing some. The profile shows nearly 100,000 clones, over 75% of them singletons. The chain is built from TRBV20-1 and TRBJ2-7; 9 nucleotides match TRBD2. This receptor was taken from an adult in good health. The input for sequencing was peripheral blood, taken on day 0 of AZD1222 vaccination. The chain's CDR3 is CSASLSGGEQYF. DNA for the CDR3: TGCAGTGCTAGTCTTAGCGGGGGCGAGCAGTACTTC.